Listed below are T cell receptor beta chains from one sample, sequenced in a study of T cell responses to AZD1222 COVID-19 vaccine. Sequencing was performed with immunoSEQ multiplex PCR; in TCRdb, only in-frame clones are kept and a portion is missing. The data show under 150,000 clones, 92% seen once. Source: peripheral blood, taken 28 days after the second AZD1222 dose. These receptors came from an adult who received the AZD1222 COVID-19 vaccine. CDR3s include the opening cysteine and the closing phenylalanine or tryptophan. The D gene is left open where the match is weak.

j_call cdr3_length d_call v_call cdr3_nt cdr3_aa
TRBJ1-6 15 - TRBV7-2 TGTGCCAGCAGCTTAGGGGATATCTATAATTCACCCCTCCACTTT CASSLGDIYNSPLHF
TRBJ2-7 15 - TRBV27 TGTGCCAGCAGTCCTTACCCCGGACAGACTTACGAGCAGTACTTC CASSPYPGQTYEQYF
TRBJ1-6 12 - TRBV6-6 TGTGCCAGCGTCCGGGCGGTTTCACCCCTCCACTTT CASVRAVSPLHF
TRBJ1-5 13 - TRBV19 TGTGCCAGTAGGTGGTATAGCAATCAGCCCCAGCATTTT CASRWYSNQPQHF
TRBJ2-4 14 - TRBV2 TGCGCCAGCAGCGCTCTACAGGAAAAAAACATTCAGTACTTC CASSALQEKNIQYF
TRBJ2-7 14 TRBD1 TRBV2 TGTGCCAGCAGTGAGACAGGGCTCGCGTACGAGCAGTACTTC CASSETGLAYEQYF
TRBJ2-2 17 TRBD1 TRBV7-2 TGTGCCAGCAGCTTAGATCCAGGGGGAGTATATACCGGGGAGCTGTTTTTT CASSLDPGGVYTGELFF
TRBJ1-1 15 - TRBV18 TGTGCCAGCTCACCACCAGCGGGGAAGAACACTGAAGCTTTCTTT CASSPPAGKNTEAFF
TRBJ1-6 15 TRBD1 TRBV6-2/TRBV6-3 TGTGCCAGCAGTGATGGGACAGCTTATAATTCACCCCTCCACTTT CASSDGTAYNSPLHF
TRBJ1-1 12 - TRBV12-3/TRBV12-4 TGTGCCAGCAGCCGCGAGGGCCTGCCGGCTTTCTTT CASSREGLPAFF
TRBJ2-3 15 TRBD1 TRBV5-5 TGTGCCAGCAGCTCCCTGACAGGGCGCACAGATACGCAGTATTTT CASSSLTGRTDTQYF
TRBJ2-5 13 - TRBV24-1 TGTGCCACCAGTGGAGACTTCCAAGAGACCCAGTACTTC CATSGDFQETQYF